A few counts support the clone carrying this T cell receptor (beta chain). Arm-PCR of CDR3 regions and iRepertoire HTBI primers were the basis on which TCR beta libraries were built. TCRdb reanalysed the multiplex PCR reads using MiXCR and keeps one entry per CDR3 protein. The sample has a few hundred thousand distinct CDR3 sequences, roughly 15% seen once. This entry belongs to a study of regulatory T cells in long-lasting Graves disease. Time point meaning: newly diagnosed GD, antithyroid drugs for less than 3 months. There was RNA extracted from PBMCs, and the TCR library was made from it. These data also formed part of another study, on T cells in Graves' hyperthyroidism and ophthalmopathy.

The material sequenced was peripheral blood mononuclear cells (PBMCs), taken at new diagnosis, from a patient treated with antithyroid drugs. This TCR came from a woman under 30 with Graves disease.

CDR3 sequence: CASSILAGDSAEQYF. CDR3 DNA: TGTGCCAGCAGCATACTAGCGGGAGATTCAGCCGAGCAGTACTTC. The V and J genes are TRBV7-8 and TRBJ2-7; TRBD2 aligns across 11 bases. This CDR3 has 15 residues. The ends lost 5 bases at V and 6 bases at J; junction bases unmatched: 9. The germline V gene encodes CDR1 SGHVS and CDR2 FQNEAQ.